This T cell receptor beta chain is drawn from a study of T cell responses to AZD1222 COVID-19 vaccine. Here immunoSEQ multiplex PCR was the method, and the copy in TCRdb shows in-frame clones only, minus some. The sample records around 100,000 clones, 87% being singletons. Trimming at V came to 4 bases and at J to 4 bases, leaving 4 bases not matched to a gene. Germline V CDR1 and CDR2: SGHRS, YFSETQ. The CDR3 extends over 14 amino acids. Points from the study as a whole: The reported proportion of spike-specific TCRs targeting unmutated variant regions was nearly half. Donors were chiefly white British, with a greater number of females, and clonal diversity was perhaps underestimated.

As concerns this clone: Its antigen remains unknown. The sample has other DNA sequences that encode this CDR3 too.

This chain uses TRBV5-1 with TRBJ1-3, with 8 nucleotides matching TRBD1. The sequencing here drew on peripheral blood, taken on day 0 of MenACWY control vaccination. This clonotype was sampled from an adult in good health. CDR3 DNA sequence: TGCGCCAGCAGCCTAGGGACAGGAGGAAACACCATATATTTT. This translates into CASSLGTGGNTIYF.